This T cell receptor (beta chain) is drawn from a study of PD-1 blockade in classical Hodgkin lymphoma (dated by TCRdb to the early 2020s). Regarding the study in general: Nivolumab dosing was 3 mg/kg intravenously every 2 weeks, continuing until either disease progression or unacceptable toxicity. The study used TCR beta sequencing and CyTOF to define a peripheral blood immune signature of response to PD-1 blockade in classical Hodgkin lymphoma. The research as a whole found: Only a single clinical trial cohort was studied, and what caused the repertoire differences, possibly disease activity or prior therapy, remained undefined. Baseline TCR diversity was reported to be lower in newly diagnosed patients than in healthy donors and to be lower still in relapsed/refractory patients. Diversity was lower in patients who began nivolumab less than 1 year after ASCT, so these patients were left out of later analyses to avoid confounding by immune reconstitution. Trial patients with a complete response had baseline diversity similar to that of newly diagnosed patients, while partial responders and progressors had significantly lower diversity. CD4+ but not CD8+ TCR diversity rose significantly by C4D1 (p=0.0027 vs p=0.16), most apparent in complete responders (p=0.02).

The Qiagen DNeasy kit was used to extract genomic DNA both from unsorted PBMCs and from the negatively selected CD4+ and CD8+ fractions. TCR beta CDR3 regions were amplified by immunoSEQ multiplex PCR using primers annealing to V and J segments. A synthetic immune receptor repertoire was used to minimize amplification bias, and remaining bias was computationally removed after sequencing. The study's own analysis went as follows. Custom Python scripts were used to quantify repertoire diversity as the Shannon entropy index. Unsorted, CD4+ and CD8+ repertoires were analyzed separately, except for combined analyses in which CD4+ and CD8+ sequences were merged in silico. A clone counted as expanded when the clone's frequency after treatment rose at least 2-fold relative to C1D1, and clones undetected at baseline were given a pseudocount of 0.5. Singleton clones were defined as clones with 0 or 1 copy at C1D1, and non-singleton clones were defined as clones with 2 or more copies. Clones expanded in unsorted samples were labelled as CD4+, CD8+ or unknown by matching protein sequences in sorted samples from the same patient. Wilcoxon tests were applied to paired samples to test diversity changes from C1D1 to C4D1. Sourced from immuneACCESS, this table was stored by TCRdb with only in-frame sequences that have V and J called. A share of the clones is absent; for the studies checked, an unresolved V gene accounts for under half, and the remainder has no known explanation. V and J calls and clone size are given by that table; D and trimming were obtained from the DNA. Within this sample are about 11,000 clones, with about 75% of them counted one time only. Together, the top ten hold 25% of the sample.

What the time point label conveys for this sample: cycle 1 day 1 (C1D1), immediately before nivolumab initiation. Every trial patient had relapsed after autologous stem cell transplantation, and cohorts A, B and C differed in prior brentuximab vedotin exposure. The trial cohort included 45 to 65 patients with relapsed/refractory classical Hodgkin lymphoma, and each patient had a best overall response of complete response, partial response or progressive disease. Trial patients were treated with single-agent nivolumab in the multi-cohort phase II CheckMate 205 trial. Best overall response was determined by an independent review committee according to the 2007 International Working Group response criteria. Trial PBMCs were collected immediately before nivolumab initiation (C1D1) and during therapy at cycle 2 day 1 and cycle 4 day 1. After peripheral blood was drawn into 8 mL Vacutainer Cell Preparation Tubes, PBMCs were isolated by centrifugation and then cryopreserved.

Turning to this clone: What this receptor recognizes is not known. Base qualities were left out, and no much larger clone turns up one base away.

The sequence derives from a human donor with classical Hodgkin lymphoma. The material was peripheral blood mononuclear cells (PBMCs), obtained at baseline.

The CDR3 sequence is CASNPADSIVNEQYF. The DNA sequence is given as TGTGCCAGCAACCCCGCCGACAGTATCGTCAACGAGCAGTACTTC. This chain is built from TRBV28 and TRBJ2-7; the D gene is perhaps TRBD1, from 5 matching bases. The CDR3 runs 15 residues from the cysteine to the phenylalanine. The only DNA kept is the CDR3, 45 bases in frame from the first base. The germline V gene encodes CDR1 MDHEN and CDR2 SYDVKM. V was cut back by 7 bases and J by 5 bases, leaving a gap of 21 bases between them.